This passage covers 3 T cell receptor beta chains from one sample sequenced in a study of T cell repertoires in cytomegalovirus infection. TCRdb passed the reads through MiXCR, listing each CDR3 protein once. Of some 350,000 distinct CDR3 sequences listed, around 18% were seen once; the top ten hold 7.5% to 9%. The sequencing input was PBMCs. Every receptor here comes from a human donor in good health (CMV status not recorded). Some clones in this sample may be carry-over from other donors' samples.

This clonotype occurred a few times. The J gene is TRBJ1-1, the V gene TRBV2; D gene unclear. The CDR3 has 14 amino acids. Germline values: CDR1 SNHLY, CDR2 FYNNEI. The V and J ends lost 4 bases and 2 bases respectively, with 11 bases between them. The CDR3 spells CASSAHKANTEAFF. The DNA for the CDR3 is TGTGCCAGCAGTGCCCACAAAGCTAACACTGAAGCTTTCTTT. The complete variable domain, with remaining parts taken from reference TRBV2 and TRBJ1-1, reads EPEVTQTPSHQVTQMGQEVILRCVPISNHLYFYWYRQILGQKVEFLVSFYNNEISEKSEIFDDQFSVERPDGSNFTLKIRSTKLEDSAMYFCASSAHKANTEAFFGQGTRLTVV.

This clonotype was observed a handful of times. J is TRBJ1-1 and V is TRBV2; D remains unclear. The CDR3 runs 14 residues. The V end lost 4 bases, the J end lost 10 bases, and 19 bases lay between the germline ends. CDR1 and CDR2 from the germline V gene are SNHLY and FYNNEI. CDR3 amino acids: CASSGSALLGLAFF. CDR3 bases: TGTGCCAGCAGTGGAAGCGCCCTGCTGGGTTTAGCTTTCTTT.

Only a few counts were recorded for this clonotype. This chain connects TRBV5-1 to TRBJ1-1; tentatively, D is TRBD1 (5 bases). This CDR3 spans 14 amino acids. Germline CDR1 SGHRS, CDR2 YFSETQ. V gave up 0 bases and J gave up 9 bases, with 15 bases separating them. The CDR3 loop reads CASSLGVGRDQAFF. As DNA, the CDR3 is TGCGCCAGCAGCTTGGGGGTCGGACGGGACCAAGCTTTCTTT.